One and the same sample provided the 21 T cell receptor beta chains below, sequenced in a study of CD8+CD57+ T cells in acquired aplastic anemia (dated by TCRdb to 2017 to 2018). The listed sequencing device is Illumina HiSeq 2000. Genomic DNA served as template for TCR beta VDJ combination and CDR3 sequence profiling. Starting from the raw public reads, TCRdb applied fastp trimming at Q25, assembled clones with MiXCR and retained in-frame beta chains. Rows are combined by CDR3 protein, so each entry shows the most common genes and DNA. The sample includes about 110,000 distinct CDR3 sequences, with roughly 51% observed a single time. 30% to 35% of the sample goes to the ten largest clones. Sequencing input: sorted CD4+, CD8+, or CD8+CD57+ T cells (not recorded which) from PBMCs. Every receptor here comes from a human donor in good health, serving as a control.

This clonotype was recorded only once. The chain employs TRBV2 and TRBJ2-5; D uncertain. Germline loops: CDR1 SNHLY, CDR2 FYNNEI. V lost 5 bases and J 5 bases, leaving 3 bases between the germline ends. The CDR3 has 10 amino acids. The chain's CDR3 is CASSTETQYF. CDR3 bases: TGTGCCAGCAGTACGGAGACCCAGTACTTC.

About this clonotype itself: A much larger clone is a single base away; this may be a read error. The rearrangement links TRBV4-3 to TRBJ1-1; D remains unclear. The CDR3 totals 15 residues. CDR1 LGHNA and CDR2 YSLEER come from the germline V gene. V lost 0 bases and J 3 bases, leaving 11 bases between the germline ends. The CDR3 region has the DNA TGCGCCAGCAGCCAAGATTTTTCCACCGACACTGAAGCTTTCTTT. Protein sequence: CASSQDFSTDTEAFF.

This clonotype was detected only once. The chain is built from TRBV29-1 and TRBJ2-5; D may match TRBD1 or TRBD2 (6 bases each). Looked up from germline, CDR1 is SQVTM and CDR2 is ANQGSEA. This CDR3 region has 13 residues. Trimming removed 7 bases from V and 2 bases from J, with 14 bases in between. CDR3 in amino acids: CSAGDIGQETQYF. DNA for the CDR3: TGCAGCGCGGGGGACATCGGGCAAGAGACCCAGTACTTC.

This chain links TRBV10-2 with TRBJ1-1; D is uncertain. The germline V and J ends were trimmed by 7 bases and 5 bases, with 8 bases remaining between them. Germline V gene lookup returns CDR1 WSHSY and CDR2 SAAADI. The CDR3 consists of 11 residues. CDR3 nucleotide sequence: TGCGCCAGCACGGATCAGACTGAAGCTTTCTTT. This sequence encodes CASTDQTEAFF.

The chain joins TRBV7-9 to TRBJ1-1; TRBD1 matches at 8 bases. V shed 7 bases and J 1 base; nucleotides not matched to a gene: 8. From germline, CDR1 is SEHNR and CDR2 FQNEAQ (reference sequence). This CDR3 region has 15 residues. CDR3 residues: CASNQGAGRNTEAFF. In DNA, the CDR3 is TGTGCCAGCAACCAGGGGGCGGGAAGGAACACTGAAGCTTTCTTT.

This CDR3 reads CATSLGGTEAFF. In DNA, the CDR3 is TGTGCCACCAGCTTGGGGGGCACTGAAGCTTTCTTT. V usage is TRBV24-1 and J usage is TRBJ1-1, with TRBD1 as a possible D gene (5 bases). The CDR3 is made up of 12 amino acids. The germline V and J ends were trimmed by 7 bases and 4 bases, with 9 bases remaining between them. CDR1 and CDR2 (germline): KGHDR, SFDVKD.

Worth noting for this clonotype: Germline is not matched at one junction end, which may reflect a read error. The rearrangement links TRBV7-6 to TRBJ2-7, with unresolved D. The CDR3 is made up of 13 amino acids. Per the germline V gene, CDR1 is SGHVS and CDR2 is FNYEAQ. The CDR3: CASSVAPSYEQYF. As DNA, the CDR3 is TGTGCCAGCAGCGTAGCACCCTCCTACGAGCAGTACTTC.

This clonotype has at least ten counts. The chain joins TRBV10-3 to TRBJ1-1; D may be TRBD1 (5 bases). Trimming shortened V by 0 bases and J by 0 bases, and 8 bases separated the two germline ends. The germline gives CDR1 ENHRY, CDR2 SYGVKD. The CDR3 is 15 residues long. The CDR3 bases are TGTGCCATCAGTGAGTCCGGGGACTTGAACACTGAAGCTTTCTTT. Translating it yields CAISESGDLNTEAFF.

This clonotype is labeled as medium-sized. The rearrangement links TRBV5-5 to TRBJ2-2, with D possibly TRBD1 on 5 matching bases. This CDR3 is 15 amino acids long. The V end lost 8 bases, the J end lost 7 bases, and 21 bases lay between the germline ends. The germline V gene encodes CDR1 SGHKS and CDR2 YYEKEE (reference sequence). In DNA form, the CDR3 reads TGTGCCAGTATACCTCAGGGCCGTCTTGACGGGGAGCTGTTTTTT. This codes for CASIPQGRLDGELFF.

V usage is TRBV6-5 and J usage is TRBJ2-7; D is ambiguous. The V gene lost 0 bases and the J gene lost 2 bases, with 2 bases spanning the gap. In germline, CDR1 is MNHEY, CDR2 SVGAGI. This CDR3 is built from 12 residues. The CDR3, as DNA: TGTGCCAGCAGTTACTCCACCTACGAGCAGTACTTC. It translates to CASSYSTYEQYF.

This clonotype was counted ten times or more. The genes are TRBV11-2 and TRBJ1-3; D remains unclear. Germline lookup yields CDR1 SGHAT and CDR2 FQNNGV. The length of the CDR3 is 18 residues. V shed 0 bases and J shed 0 bases, with 15 bases lying between them. CDR3 sequence (DNA): TGTGCCAGCAGCTTAGATTTCGTCGCCGGTACCTCTGGAAACACCATATATTTT. As protein: CASSLDFVAGTSGNTIYF.

Comment on this clonotype: The junction shows a germline mismatch at one end, possibly a read error. The genes are TRBV12-3 or TRBV12-4 and TRBJ2-1; weak D call: TRBD1 (6 bases). The length of the CDR3 is 18 residues. The CDR3, as DNA: TGTGCCGGCAGCTCCCCCACCCCCCTGACAGGCTCCTACAATGAGCAGTTCTTC. Amino acid sequence: CAGSSPTPLTGSYNEQFF.

The chain links TRBV10-3 to TRBJ1-1; D is unresolved. Trimming pared 10 bases from V and 7 bases from J, leaving 16 bases between. Germline lookup yields CDR1 ENHRY and CDR2 SYGVKD. This CDR3 region has 12 residues. CDR3 sequence: CATSEGNLEAFF. As DNA, the CDR3 is TGTGCCACCTCCGAAGGGAACCTTGAAGCTTTCTTT.

The chain couples TRBV10-3 to TRBJ2-7, with D unresolved. This CDR3 is built from 13 residues. The V and J ends lost 3 bases and 4 bases respectively, with 10 bases between them. Germline assignment: CDR1 ENHRY and CDR2 SYGVKD. This CDR3 is CAISDPDGYEQYF. The CDR3 coding sequence is TGTGCCATCAGTGACCCGGACGGATACGAGCAGTACTTC.

This clonotype has more than one count but fewer than ten. The V gene is TRBV25-1, the J gene TRBJ1-5, with 8 bases aligning to TRBD1. V dropped 3 bases and J dropped 3; count of bases not matched to a gene: 4. The CDR3 runs 15 residues. CDR1 and CDR2 from the germline V gene are MGHDK and SYGVNS. Written as DNA, the CDR3 is TGTGCCAGCAGTGAGGACAGGGATCCCAATCAGCCCCAGCATTTT. The encoded protein is CASSEDRDPNQPQHF.

In this sample, this clonotype turned up many times. This sequence joins TRBV27 and TRBJ2-1; weak D call: TRBD1 (6 bases). The CDR3 length is 15 residues. CDR1 MNHEY and CDR2 SMNVEV come from the germline V gene (reference sequence). V was cut by 2 bases and J by 4 bases, with 12 bases left in between. The CDR3 DNA follows: TGTGCCAGCAGTTTAAACAGGGAAGGATACAATGAGCAGTTCTTC. It codes for CASSLNREGYNEQFF.

For this clonotype: A read error may be the cause here, since a much bigger clone is one base away. The missing conserved phenylalanine or tryptophan at the end of this CDR3 makes a read error likely. V usage is TRBV12-3 or TRBV12-4 and J usage is TRBJ1-4, with D unresolved. The CDR3 totals 13 residues. The V and J ends lost 8 bases and 4 bases respectively, with 11 bases between them. Here the CDR3 reads CASAGPSNEKLFL. DNA of the CDR3: TGTGCCAGCGCCGGACCGAGTAATGAAAAACTGTTTCTT.

In this sample, this clonotype turned up a few times. The chain uses TRBV20-1 and TRBJ1-1; D not certain. The ends were cut back, 3 bases at V and 1 base at J, with 9 bases in the middle. The CDR3 consists of 13 residues. Germline V CDR1 and CDR2: DFQATT, SNEGSKA (reference sequence). DNA of the CDR3: TGCAGTGCTAGGTACCCACAGAACACTGAAGCTTTCTTT. This codes for CSARYPQNTEAFF.

This clonotype has a count of ten or more. This chain joins TRBV5-1 and TRBJ2-3, with 11 bases that match TRBD2. The V and J ends lost 5 bases and 6 bases, in that order; junction bases with no gene match: 5. The CDR3 length is 14 residues. Germline values: CDR1 SGHRS, CDR2 YFSETQ. The CDR3 spells CASSSGTSGDTQYF. CDR3 in DNA: TGCGCCAGCAGTTCCGGGACTAGCGGCGATACGCAGTATTTT.

This clonotype appeared many times. At one end the junction does not follow the germline gene, possibly because of a read error. The V and J genes are TRBV12-5 and TRBJ1-6; 10 positions match TRBD1. Germline assignment: CDR1 LGHNT and CDR2 FRNRAP. The CDR3 has 15 residues. CDR3 amino acids: CASGLGQGRTSPLHF. The CDR3 DNA sequence: TGTGCTAGTGGCTTGGGACAGGGGAGAACTTCACCCCTCCACTTT.

This clonotype was counted a few times. The chain employs TRBV7-8 and TRBJ1-2, with 9 bases lining up with TRBD1. Per germline, CDR1 SGHVS and CDR2 FQNEAQ. The CDR3 runs to 15 residues. Trimming at V came to 4 bases and at J to 4 bases, leaving 7 bases not matched to a gene. CDR3 residues: CASSYGQGRGYGYTF. In nucleotides, the CDR3 is TGTGCCAGCAGCTACGGACAGGGGAGGGGCTATGGCTACACCTTC. Full variable domain (outside the CDR3, taken from reference TRBV7-8 and TRBJ1-2): GAGVSQSPRYKVAKRGQDVALRCDPISGHVSLFWYQQALGQGPEFLTYFQNEAQLDKSGLPSDRFFAERPEGSVSTLKIQRTQQEDSAVYLCASSYGQGRGYGYTFGSGTRLTVV.